What follows is one T cell receptor beta chain and its context. Its antigen has not been determined. The input lacks base qualities; no much larger clone sits a single base away. The V end gives up 5 bases and the J end 3 bases, leaving 6 bases in the junction not matched to a gene. Including cysteine and phenylalanine, the CDR3 has 15 amino acids. CDR3 DNA is the only sequence kept; it has 45 bases, read in frame from the first base. This entry comes from a study of CD8 T cells in Susac syndrome (dated by TCRdb to between 2019 and 2020). Looking at the study overall: Repertoire sequencing was used to test whether CD8+ T cell activation and differentiation in Susac syndrome was antigen driven.

High-throughput TCR beta sequencing profiled peripheral blood CD8+ and CD4+ T cells from healthy donors, Susac syndrome patients and multiple sclerosis patients. The multiple sclerosis controls were treatment-naive patients whose relapsing-remitting disease, either stable or active, fulfilled the revised McDonald criteria. Bulk CD8+ and CD4+ T cells were purified by magnetic negative isolation, while CD8+ TEMRA cells were enriched using FACS. Blood was collected in EDTA tubes and processed within 24 hours, with PBMCs isolated through density gradient centrifugation. PBMCs destined for TCR sequencing were cryopreserved in liquid nitrogen and later thawed in a 37 °C water bath. The sorted or isolated CD4+, CD8+ and CD8+ TEMRA cells had a purity of 90% or higher. What the work shows at the level of the full study, not this receptor alone: The study acknowledged that relatively few individuals were included in the TCR sequencing and HLA analysis.

RNA was extracted with the RNeasy kit and 0.5 to 1 ug was reverse transcribed using random hexamers. The immunoSEQ multiplex PCR assay, covering 54 Vbeta and 13 Jbeta segments, was used to amplify TCR beta CDR3 regions. PCR amplification bias was corrected using a synthetic template baseline for primer optimization and computational correction. The paper's processing steps were these. Only productive sequences were kept, with reads annotated to V, D and J genes according to IMGT and analyzed in immunoSEQ Analyzer. Clonality was calculated as one minus the Shannon entropy normalized by log2 of the number of productive unique sequences. Public and private clones were assessed among the 100 most prevalent clones of each patient and control. A clone was defined as Susac-specific if it was absent from the healthy and MS cohorts, from 1052 published viral clones and from other ImmuneACCESS disease sequences. TCRdb passed the public sequencing reads through fastp at Q25 and MiXCR, retaining productive beta sequences. Identical CDR3 proteins give one entry, which carries the most common genes and DNA. The V and J calls here are based on TCRdb, not the publication. For this sample the table gives approximately 220,000 distinct CDR3 sequences, of which more than 85% were detected only once. In total, the top ten clones hold approximately 0.08% of the sample.

The sample comprised CD4+ T cells from PBMCs. The receptor was isolated from a human donor with multiple sclerosis. The sequence joins TRBV12-3 or TRBV12-4 to TRBJ2-1; 8 bases in the junction line up with TRBD2. The sequence in DNA is TGTGCCAGCAGTCCGGGACTAGTCCGCTACAATGAGCAGTTCTTC. This codes for CASSPGLVRYNEQFF.